This TCR beta chain emerged from a study of Ad26.COV2.S vaccination and SARS-CoV-2 variants. Sequencing used immunoSEQ multiplex PCR; TCRdb keeps in-frame clones, though not all of them. The table has more than 300,000 clones, approximately 90% seen once. CDR3 length: 14 residues. Germline CDR1 and CDR2: MDHEN and SYDVKM. Trimming shortened V by 8 bases and J by 1 base, and 14 bases separated the two germline ends. Stated treatment: around 19 received Ad26.COV2.S at low or high dose, single or two shots; about 5 received placebo; per-sample allocation not given. The samples date from day 63 after the first vaccine or placebo injection.

The sample here was peripheral blood, taken in a trial of Ad26.COV2.S vaccine versus placebo. The TCR was taken from a person aged 18-65 years who received the Ad26.COV2.S COVID-19 vaccine or a placebo. This rearrangement joins TRBV28 to TRBJ1-1; maybe TRBD1 (5 bases). CDR3 sequence (DNA): TGTGCCAGCCAGGGATCCCCGCCGAACACTGAAGCTTTCTTT. Its translation is CASQGSPPNTEAFF. The full variable domain, completed using reference TRBV28 and TRBJ1-1, is DVKVTQSSRYLVKRTGEKVFLECVQDMDHENMFWYRQDPGLGLRLIYFSYDVKMKEKGDIPEGYSVSREKKERFSLILESASTNQTSMYLCASQGSPPNTEAFFGQGTRLTVV.